These 5 T cell receptor beta chains originate from one sample sequenced in a study of cytomegalovirus exposure and HLA in healthy donors. PCR involved 60 Vbeta and 13 Jbeta primers. Libraries were prepared by immunoSEQ multiplex PCR; TCRdb keeps only in-frame clonotypes and omits some of them. Of roughly 110,000 clones in the sample, roughly four fifths were seen once. The sample comprised PBMCs. The receptor source for this set is a man aged 18 to 29 in good health and CMV-seronegative.

The rearrangement links TRBV2 to TRBJ1-1, with D possibly being TRBD1 (6 bases). CDR3 length equals 16 residues. The V gene's germline CDR1 is SNHLY and CDR2 FYNNEI. V lost 5 bases and J 6 bases, leaving 22 bases between the germline ends. This CDR3 is CASSQKPMTGAPEAFF. The CDR3 nucleotides read TGTGCCAGCAGTCAAAAACCGATGACAGGCGCCCCTGAAGCTTTCTTT.

CDR3 region: CASSLSGQGHEQYF. In DNA form, the CDR3 reads TGCGCCAGCAGCTTGTCGGGACAGGGGCACGAGCAGTACTTC. J is TRBJ2-7 and V is TRBV5-1; 10 bases map to TRBD1. CDR1 SGHRS and CDR2 YFSETQ come from the germline V gene. There are 14 residues in the CDR3. J lost 5 bases, V lost 1 base, and 3 bases had no gene match.

Written as DNA, the CDR3 is TGTGCCAGTAGTCCGAGGCGGGGGGAAGGGGTGGAGCAGTACTTC. Translating it yields CASSPRRGEGVEQYF. This chain links TRBV19 with TRBJ2-7, with 8 bases fitting TRBD2. The length of the CDR3 is 15 residues. V gave up 5 bases and J gave up 7 bases; unmatched junction bases: 13. The germline V gene has CDR1 LNHDA and CDR2 SQIVND (reference sequence). The entire variable domain, with the rest obtained from reference TRBV19 and TRBJ2-7, is as follows: DGGITQSPKYLFRKEGQNVTLSCEQNLNHDAMYWYRQDPGQGLRLIYYSQIVNDFQKGDIAEGYSVSREKKESFPLTVTSAQKNPTAFYLCASSPRRGEGVEQYFGPGTRLTVT.

This chain connects TRBV5-1 to TRBJ2-7; a possible D gene is TRBD2 (7 bases). Germline CDR1 reads SGHRS; CDR2 reads YFSETQ. The CDR3 covers 13 residues. Trimming removed 6 bases from V and 1 base from J, with 11 bases in between. DNA of the CDR3: TGCGCCAGCAAGGGGGGGGTTTCCTACGAGCAGTACTTC. Residues: CASKGGVSYEQYF.

The rearrangement uses TRBV4-3 and TRBJ1-6; TRBD1 matches 8 bases. This CDR3 is built from 17 residues. Unmatched junction bases numbered 11, after V lost 0 bases and J lost 10 bases. Germline values: CDR1 LGHNA, CDR2 YSLEER. As DNA, the CDR3 is TGCGCCAGCAGCCAAGAAGCCAGGGGGCCGGGCCGGTCACCCCTCCACTTT. Its translation: CASSQEARGPGRSPLHF.